Below are 10 T cell receptor beta chains sequenced from a single sample in a study of T cells in Graves' hyperthyroidism and ophthalmopathy (dated by TCRdb to about 2019). Receptor amplification or capture employed multiplex PCR. Instrument used: Illumina HiSeq 2000. The TCR beta CDR3 regions were amplified from the RNA transcripts. The TCR CDR3 was subjected to a first round of RT-PCR using the HTBI primer set and the Qiagen OneStep RT-PCR kit. The public reads were quality trimmed at Q25 with fastp and then assembled into clones with MiXCR by TCRdb, keeping productive beta chains. Entries are consolidated by CDR3 protein sequence, retaining the most common genes and DNA. The sample has 650,000 to 850,000 distinct CDR3 sequences on record, 18% of them singletons. Approximately 15% of the sample is in the top ten clones. The sequenced sample consisted of blood. These receptors came from a woman in her forties or fifties with Graves' hyperthyroidism that later progressed to Graves' ophthalmopathy.

This clonotype has only a few counts. The chain couples TRBV15 to TRBJ1-5; D ambiguous. V was trimmed by 6 bases and J by 2 bases, leaving 11 bases between them. Looked up from germline, CDR1 is LNHNV and CDR2 is YYDKDF (reference sequence). This CDR3 has 14 residues. In DNA form, the CDR3 reads TGTGCCACCAGAAAGGGTGAGCGCAATCAGCCCCAGCATTTT. Its protein is CATRKGERNQPQHF.

CDR3 DNA: TGTGCCAGCTCACCCCCCCGGACAGGGATTAAGGGTACTGAAGCTTTCTTT. Translation: CASSPPRTGIKGTEAFF. V usage is TRBV18 and J usage is TRBJ1-1; 8 positions match TRBD1. With 3 bases clipped from V and 5 bases from J, the junction kept 14 bases outside the gene matches. This CDR3 is 17 amino acids long. Germline CDR1 reads KGHSH; CDR2 reads LQKENI.

This clonotype was detected ten times or more. This chain uses TRBV9 with TRBJ2-3; the match to TRBD2 covers 10 bases. The CDR3 has 16 amino acids. Trimming removed 0 bases from V and 1 base from J; junction bases left unmatched: 2. Germline V lookup: CDR1 SGDLS, CDR2 YYNGEE. DNA of the CDR3: TGTGCCAGCAGCGTAGGACTAGCGGGTGGCACAGATACGCAGTATTTT. Translated: CASSVGLAGGTDTQYF.

The rearrangement joins TRBV10-2 to TRBJ2-1, with D unresolved. The CDR3 extends over 14 amino acids. The V and J ends lost 8 bases and 6 bases respectively, with 17 bases between them. CDR1 WSHSY and CDR2 SAAADI come from the germline V gene. The DNA of the CDR3 is TGCGCCAGCTTGGATCTGGACGGAAGCAATGAGCAGTTCTTC. It translates to CASLDLDGSNEQFF.

This clonotype was seen at least ten times. The chain recombines TRBV11-2 with TRBJ2-3; D uncertain. Germline V gives CDR1 SGHAT, CDR2 FQNNGV. The CDR3 runs 16 residues. V lost 1 base, J lost 3 bases, and 14 bases lay in between. The DNA for the CDR3 is TGTGCCAGCAGCTTAGTAAGCCGACCTGGAACAGATACGCAGTATTTT. Amino acid sequence: CASSLVSRPGTDTQYF.

This clonotype was detected a few times. A much larger clone differs from this one at a single base, so this may be a read error. The rearrangement joins TRBV5-1 to TRBJ1-1; 7 bases agree with TRBD1. Germline lookup yields CDR1 SGHRS and CDR2 YFSETQ. This CDR3 has 13 residues. V dropped 10 bases and J dropped 9; count of bases not matched to a gene: 15. CDR3 DNA: TGCGCCGGGAGAGACAGGGCCGAGGGTAAAGCTTTCTTT. Translation: CAGRDRAEGKAFF.

The chain links TRBV7-9 to TRBJ1-4; possible D gene TRBD1, 6 bases. This CDR3 contains 20 residues. The germline V gene has CDR1 SEHNR and CDR2 FQNEAQ (reference sequence). The V end was cut by 5 bases, the J end by 2 bases, with 27 bases between. The CDR3 DNA reads TGTGCCAGCAGCCGGGTGATGACAGGCCTGAAAAAGTCGACTAATGAAAAACTGTTTTTT. Its translation is CASSRVMTGLKKSTNEKLFF.

This clonotype appeared many times. The rearrangement links TRBV11-2 to TRBJ1-3; 10 nucleotides agree with TRBD1. CDR3 size: 16 residues. Unmatched junction bases numbered 5, after V lost 5 bases and J lost 1 base. Germline values: CDR1 SGHAT, CDR2 FQNNGV. The CDR3 region is CASSKTGGSSGNTIYF. The CDR3 nucleotides read TGTGCCAGCAGCAAGACAGGGGGCTCTTCTGGAAACACCATATATTTT.

The chain couples TRBV27 to TRBJ1-4; D remains unclear. The ends were cut back, 4 bases at V and 5 bases at J, with 8 bases in the middle. Looked up from germline, CDR1 is MNHEY and CDR2 is SMNVEV (reference sequence). The CDR3 has 13 residues. CDR3 residues: CASSWQPNEKLFF. CDR3 bases: TGTGCCAGCAGTTGGCAGCCCAATGAAAAACTGTTTTTT.

This clonotype was found many times. The genes are TRBV20-1 and TRBJ2-5, with TRBD2 matching 10 bases. This CDR3 spans 14 amino acids. Germline CDR1 and CDR2: DFQATT and SNEGSKA (reference sequence). The trim removed 5 bases at V and 4 bases at J, leaving 7 bases unmatched. The CDR3 here is CSAGVAGGRETQYF. As DNA, the CDR3 is TGCAGTGCTGGGGTAGCGGGGGGACGAGAGACCCAGTACTTC.